The clone carrying this T cell receptor (beta chain) was counted ten times or more. Its antigen is not identified. CDR3 length equals 15 residues. V was shortened by 5 bases and J by 6 bases, with 17 bases between the two germline ends. Germline V CDR1 and CDR2: SNHLY, FYNNEI. This sample was included in a study of metastatic and nonmetastatic thyroid tumors. Study in general: Malignant and benign thyroid patients had repertoires compared in peripheral blood and tumor or nodule tissue. Study-wide findings and caveats: A significant increase in TCR beta diversity was reportedly seen in malignant thyroid tumors relative to benign nodules, in blood and tumor.

Every patient underwent thyroid surgery untreated. TCRdb used MiXCR to call clones anew from the PCR reads. The sample has about 30,000 clones, 10% to 11% seen once. The gene calls are TRBV2 and TRBJ1-5; a weak D match, TRBD1 (5 bases). The receptor comes from a female donor with papillary thyroid cancer or a benign thyroid nodule (not recorded which). Some clones in this sample may be carry-over from other donors' samples. Specimen: blood. CDR3 residues: CASSPEDSGLQPQHF. The CDR3 DNA reads TGTGCCAGCAGTCCTGAAGACAGTGGTCTTCAGCCCCAGCATTTT.